At least ten counts were recorded for the clone carrying this TCR beta chain. The target antigen is unknown. Next came a second PCR, run for about 6 to 12 cycles, which used a sample-barcoded 5' primer along with a J-beta primer mix. Via MiXCR, TCRdb re-called the 5' RACE reads, giving one row per CDR3 protein. The table records 650,000 to 800,000 distinct CDR3 sequences, 40% to 65% of them present only once. Germline V CDR1 and CDR2: MDHEN, SYDVKM. The CDR3 consists of 15 residues. V lost 5 bases and J 7 bases, leaving 20 bases between the germline ends. The data derive from a study of blood T cells in healthy people across ages. Study-wide results and limits: Unknown donor CMV status possibly confounded expanded clonotype changes. Older age went with lower TCR beta diversity per million T cells, in a roughly linear way.

This chain uses TRBV28 with TRBJ2-5; D not certain. Sequencing input: blood. This TCR came from a woman older than 75 in good health. This CDR3 is CASSRLVPRLGTQYF. CDR3 DNA sequence: TGTGCCAGCAGTCGCCTCGTCCCCCGATTAGGGACCCAGTACTTC. Drawing the rest from reference TRBV28 and TRBJ2-5, the complete variable domain is DVKVTQSSRYLVKRTGEKVFLECVQDMDHENMFWYRQDPGLGLRLIYFSYDVKMKEKGDIPEGYSVSREKKERFSLILESASTNQTSMYLCASSRLVPRLGTQYFGPGTRLLVL.